At least ten counts were recorded for the clone carrying this T cell receptor (beta chain). The antigen is unknown. The data derive from a study of T cell repertoires in cytomegalovirus infection. Study at large: Public TCR beta signature analysis indicated the presence of both CMV infection and matching HLA type. The study, taken as a whole, reports: HLA-C-restricted CMV-specific TCR beta clonotypes were dominant in the ex vivo response. Frequencies of public TCR beta families were cumulated, and this identified carriers of CMV plus the relevant HLA.

One entry per CDR3 protein, called by TCRdb with MiXCR from the reads. The profile covers about 180,000 distinct CDR3 sequences, with 14% appearing a single time and roughly 27% taken by the ten largest. The specimen was PBMCs. This sequence originates from a human donor in good health (CMV status not recorded). Some clones in this sample may be carry-over from other donors' samples.

As DNA, the CDR3 is TGTGCCAGCAGCTTATCTTGGTTAGCGGAGACCTCACCTTACACAGATACGCAGTATTTT. Translated: CASSLSWLAETSPYTDTQYF. The chain couples TRBV11-2 to TRBJ2-3; the D gene is possibly TRBD2 (6 bases). V was shortened by 2 bases and J by 2 bases, with 26 bases between the two germline ends. The length of the CDR3 is 20 residues. CDR1 is SGHAT, CDR2 FQNNGV, per germline.